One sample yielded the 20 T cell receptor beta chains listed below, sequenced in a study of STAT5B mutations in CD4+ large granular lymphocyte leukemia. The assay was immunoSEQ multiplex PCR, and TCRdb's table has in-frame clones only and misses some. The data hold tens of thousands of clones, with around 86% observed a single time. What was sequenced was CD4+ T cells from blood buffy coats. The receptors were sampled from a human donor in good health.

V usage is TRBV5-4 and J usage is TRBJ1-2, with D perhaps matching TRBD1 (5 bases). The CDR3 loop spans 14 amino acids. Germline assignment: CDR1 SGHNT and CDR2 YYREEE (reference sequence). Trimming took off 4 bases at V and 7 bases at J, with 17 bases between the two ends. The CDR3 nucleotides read TGTGCCAGCAGCGCGCAGGGATTTAGCGGTGGCTACACCTTC. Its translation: CASSAQGFSGGYTF.

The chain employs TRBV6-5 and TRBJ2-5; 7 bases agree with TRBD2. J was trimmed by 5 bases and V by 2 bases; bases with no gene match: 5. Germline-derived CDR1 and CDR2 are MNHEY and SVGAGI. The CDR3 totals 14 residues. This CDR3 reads CASSYQSGVETQYF. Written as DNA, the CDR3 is TGTGCCAGCAGTTACCAGAGCGGGGTCGAGACCCAGTACTTC.

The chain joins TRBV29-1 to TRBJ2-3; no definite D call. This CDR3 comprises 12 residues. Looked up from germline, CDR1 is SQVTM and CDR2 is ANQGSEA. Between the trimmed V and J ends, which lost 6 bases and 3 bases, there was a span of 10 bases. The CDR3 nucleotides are TGCAGCGTCGCTCCCCCGACAGATACGCAGTATTTT. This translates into CSVAPPTDTQYF.

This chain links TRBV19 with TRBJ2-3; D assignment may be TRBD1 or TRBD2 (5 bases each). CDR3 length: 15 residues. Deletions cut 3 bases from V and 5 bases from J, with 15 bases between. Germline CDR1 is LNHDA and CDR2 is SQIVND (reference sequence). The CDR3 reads CASSMTGPPRDTQYF. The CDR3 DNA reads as TGTGCCAGTAGTATGACGGGACCTCCGAGAGATACGCAGTATTTT.

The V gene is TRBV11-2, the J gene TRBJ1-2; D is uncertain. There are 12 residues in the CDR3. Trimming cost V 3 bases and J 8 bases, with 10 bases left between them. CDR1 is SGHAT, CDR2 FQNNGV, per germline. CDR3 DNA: TGTGCCAGCAGCTTGGAAGGGTCAGGCTACACCTTC. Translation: CASSLEGSGYTF.

The DNA of the CDR3 is TGTGCCAGCAGCCGAGGAGGCCAGGGGGGGGAGACCCAGTACTTC. Its protein is CASSRGGQGGETQYF. The rearrangement links TRBV2 to TRBJ2-5; D might be TRBD1 or TRBD2, each matching 7 bases. The CDR3 loop spans 15 amino acids. Germline V gives CDR1 SNHLY, CDR2 FYNNEI. Trimming left V 6 bases short and J 5 bases short, with 19 bases between.

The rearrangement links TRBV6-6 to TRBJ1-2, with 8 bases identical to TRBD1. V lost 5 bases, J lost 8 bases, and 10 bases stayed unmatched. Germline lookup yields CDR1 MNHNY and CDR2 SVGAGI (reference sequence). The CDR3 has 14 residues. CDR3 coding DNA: TGTGCCAGCAGTCAAGGACAGGGAAGCAGAGGCTACACCTTC. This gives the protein CASSQGQGSRGYTF.

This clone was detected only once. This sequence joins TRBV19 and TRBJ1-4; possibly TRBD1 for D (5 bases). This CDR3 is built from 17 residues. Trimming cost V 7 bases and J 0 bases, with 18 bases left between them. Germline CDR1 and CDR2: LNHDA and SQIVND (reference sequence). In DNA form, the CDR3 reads TGTGCCAGTACCCGAAGAAGAGACAGCGCAACTAATGAAAAACTGTTTTTT. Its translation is CASTRRRDSATNEKLFF.

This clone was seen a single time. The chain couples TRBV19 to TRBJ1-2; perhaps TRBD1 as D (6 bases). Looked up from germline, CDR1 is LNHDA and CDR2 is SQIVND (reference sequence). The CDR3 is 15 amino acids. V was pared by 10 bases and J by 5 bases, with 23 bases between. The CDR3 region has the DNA TGTGCCACTAGACCCTTGGGGGCAGAACCTTATGGCTACACCTTC. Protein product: CATRPLGAEPYGYTF. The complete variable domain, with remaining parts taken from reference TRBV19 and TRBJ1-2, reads DGGITQSPKYLFRKEGQNVTLSCEQNLNHDAMYWYRQDPGQGLRLIYYSQIVNDFQKGDIAEGYSVSREKKESFPLTVTSAQKNPTAFYLCATRPLGAEPYGYTFGSGTRLTVV.

CDR3 sequence reads: CASSLGDSFSDTQYF. The CDR3 DNA is TGTGCCAGCAGCTTAGGGGACAGTTTCTCAGATACGCAGTATTTT. The chain is built from TRBV7-9 and TRBJ2-3; 7 positions agree with TRBD1. The junction had 5 bases not matched to a gene; V was cut back by 1 base and J by 4 bases. There are 15 residues in the CDR3. Germline V gene lookup returns CDR1 SEHNR and CDR2 FQNEAQ (reference sequence).

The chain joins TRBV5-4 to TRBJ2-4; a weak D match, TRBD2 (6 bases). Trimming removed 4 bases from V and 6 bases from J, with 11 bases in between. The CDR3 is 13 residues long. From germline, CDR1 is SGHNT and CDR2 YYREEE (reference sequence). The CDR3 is CASSQSEGNIQYF. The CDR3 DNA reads TGTGCCAGCAGCCAGTCGGAGGGAAACATTCAGTACTTC.

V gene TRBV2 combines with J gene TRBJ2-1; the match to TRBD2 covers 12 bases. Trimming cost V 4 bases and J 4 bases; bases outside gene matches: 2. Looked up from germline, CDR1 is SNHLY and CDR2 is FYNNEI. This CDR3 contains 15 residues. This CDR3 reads CASSGTSGTYNEQFF. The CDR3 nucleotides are TGTGCCAGCAGTGGGACTAGCGGGACTTACAATGAGCAGTTCTTC.

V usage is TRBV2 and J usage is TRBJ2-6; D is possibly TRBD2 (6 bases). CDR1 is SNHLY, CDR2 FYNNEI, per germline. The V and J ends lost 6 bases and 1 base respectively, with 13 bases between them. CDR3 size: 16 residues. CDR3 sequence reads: CASRIGGESGANVLTF. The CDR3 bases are TGTGCCAGCAGGATCGGGGGAGAGTCTGGGGCCAACGTCCTGACTTTC.

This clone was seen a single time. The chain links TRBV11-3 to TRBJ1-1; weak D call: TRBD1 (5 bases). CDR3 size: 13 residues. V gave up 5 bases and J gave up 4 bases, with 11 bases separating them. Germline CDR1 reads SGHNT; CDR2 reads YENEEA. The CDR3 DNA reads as TGTGCCAGCAGCCTCAGGGCGGGCACTGAAGCTTTCTTT. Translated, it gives CASSLRAGTEAFF.

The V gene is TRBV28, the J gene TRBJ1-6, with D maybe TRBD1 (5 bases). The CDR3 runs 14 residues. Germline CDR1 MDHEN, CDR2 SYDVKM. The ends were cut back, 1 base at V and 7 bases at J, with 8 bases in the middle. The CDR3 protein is CASSLFGGNSPLHF. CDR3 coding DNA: TGTGCCAGCAGTTTATTTGGGGGAAATTCACCCCTCCACTTT.

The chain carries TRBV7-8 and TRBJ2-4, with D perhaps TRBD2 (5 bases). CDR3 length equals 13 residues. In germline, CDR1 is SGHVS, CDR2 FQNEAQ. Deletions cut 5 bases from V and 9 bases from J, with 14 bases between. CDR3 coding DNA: TGTGCCAGCAGCGGGCCCTACGGAGGCATTCAGTACTTC. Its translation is CASSGPYGGIQYF.

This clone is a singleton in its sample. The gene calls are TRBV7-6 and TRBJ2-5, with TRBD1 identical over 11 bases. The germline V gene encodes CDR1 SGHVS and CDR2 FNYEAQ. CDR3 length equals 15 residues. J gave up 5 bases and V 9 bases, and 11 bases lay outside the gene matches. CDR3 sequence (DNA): TGTGCCAGTCTCGATAGGGACAGGGGGTTGGAGACCCAGTACTTC. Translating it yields CASLDRDRGLETQYF. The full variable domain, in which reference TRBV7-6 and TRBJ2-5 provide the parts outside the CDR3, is GAGVSQSPRYKVTKRGQDVALRCDPISGHVSLYWYRQALGQGPEFLTYFNYEAQQDKSGLPNDRFSAERPEGSISTLTIQRTEQRDSAMYRCASLDRDRGLETQYFGPGTRLLVL.

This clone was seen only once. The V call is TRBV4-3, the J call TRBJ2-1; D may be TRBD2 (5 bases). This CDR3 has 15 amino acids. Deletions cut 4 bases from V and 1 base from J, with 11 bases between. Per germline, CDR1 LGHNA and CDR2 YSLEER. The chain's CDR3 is CASSRSRESYNEQFF. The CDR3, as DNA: TGCGCCAGCAGCCGGTCAAGGGAGTCCTACAATGAGCAGTTCTTC.

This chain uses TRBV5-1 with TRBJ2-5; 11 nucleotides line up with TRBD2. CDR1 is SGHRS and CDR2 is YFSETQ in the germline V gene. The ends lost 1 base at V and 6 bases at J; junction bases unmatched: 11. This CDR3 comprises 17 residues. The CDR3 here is CASSLKTSGVEGKTQYF. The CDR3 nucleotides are TGCGCCAGCAGCTTGAAGACTAGCGGGGTGGAGGGAAAGACCCAGTACTTC.

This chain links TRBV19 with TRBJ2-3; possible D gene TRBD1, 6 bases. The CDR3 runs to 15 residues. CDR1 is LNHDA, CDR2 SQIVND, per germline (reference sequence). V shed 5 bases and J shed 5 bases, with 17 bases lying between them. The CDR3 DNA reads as TGTGCCAGTAGTGTGGTGGGGGCTGGTTTAGATACGCAGTATTTT. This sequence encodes CASSVVGAGLDTQYF. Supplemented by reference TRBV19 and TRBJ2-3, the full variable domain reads DGGITQSPKYLFRKEGQNVTLSCEQNLNHDAMYWYRQDPGQGLRLIYYSQIVNDFQKGDIAEGYSVSREKKESFPLTVTSAQKNPTAFYLCASSVVGAGLDTQYFGPGTRLTVL.